This is a list of T cell receptor beta chains from one sample in a study of technical replicates of blood from a handful of donors. Data came from immunoSEQ multiplex PCR; TCRdb stores just in-frame clones and leaves some out. The data show approximately 74,000 clones, 88% seen once. Sample: PBMCs. Receptor source: a human donor in good health. Some clones in this sample may be carry-over from other donors' samples. The CDR3 runs from the conserved cysteine through the conserved F or W. Each record gives: clone size, J gene, D gene, V gene, CDR3 protein, CDR3 DNA. A D gene is named only where the DNA matches it firmly. Clone size is given for some rows only: seen once, a few or many times, or a class if the clone is expanded.

clone size: -; J gene: TRBJ2-7; D gene: -; V gene: TRBV7-3; CDR3 protein: CASSLWAGDSYEQYF; CDR3 DNA: TGTGCCAGCAGCTTATGGGCAGGTGACTCCTACGAGCAGTACTTC
clone size: -; J gene: TRBJ2-7; D gene: TRBD1; V gene: TRBV28; CDR3 protein: CASGSPGTGTNEQYF; CDR3 DNA: TGTGCCAGCGGGTCCCCCGGGACAGGGACGAACGAGCAGTACTTC
clone size: -; J gene: TRBJ2-7; D gene: TRBD2; V gene: TRBV15; CDR3 protein: CATSRDRGRVYEQYF; CDR3 DNA: TGTGCCACCAGCAGAGATCGGGGGAGGGTTTACGAGCAGTACTTC
clone size: -; J gene: TRBJ2-1; D gene: TRBD2; V gene: TRBV7-3; CDR3 protein: CASSWDYAGYNEQFF; CDR3 DNA: TGTGCCAGCAGCTGGGACTATGCGGGGTACAATGAGCAGTTCTTC
clone size: once; J gene: TRBJ2-5; D gene: -; V gene: TRBV27; CDR3 protein: CASSEAPRGTQYF; CDR3 DNA: TGTGCCAGCAGTGAGGCTCCCCGAGGGACCCAGTACTTC
clone size: few; J gene: TRBJ1-2; D gene: TRBD1; V gene: TRBV6-5; CDR3 protein: CASSKDRFYGYTF; CDR3 DNA: TGTGCCAGCAGTAAGGACAGGTTCTATGGCTACACCTTC
clone size: -; J gene: TRBJ2-3; D gene: -; V gene: TRBV4-3; CDR3 protein: CASSQNPYPNTDTQYF; CDR3 DNA: TGCGCCAGCAGCCAAAATCCCTATCCTAACACAGATACGCAGTATTTT
clone size: -; J gene: TRBJ1-3; D gene: -; V gene: TRBV4-3; CDR3 protein: CASSQAAGEAGNTIYF; CDR3 DNA: TGCGCCAGCAGCCAAGCGGCAGGGGAAGCTGGAAACACCATATATTTT
clone size: -; J gene: TRBJ2-7; D gene: -; V gene: TRBV15; CDR3 protein: CATRGGLYEQYF; CDR3 DNA: TGTGCCACCAGGGGTGGGCTTTACGAGCAGTACTTC
clone size: -; J gene: TRBJ2-1; D gene: -; V gene: TRBV7-9; CDR3 protein: CASSLEGLLDEQFF; CDR3 DNA: TGTGCCAGCAGCTTAGAGGGACTTTTGGATGAGCAGTTCTTC
clone size: -; J gene: TRBJ2-5; D gene: TRBD2; V gene: TRBV10-3; CDR3 protein: CAISESGGRQVKETQYF; CDR3 DNA: TGTGCCATCAGTGAGTCGGGAGGGCGCCAAGTAAAAGAGACCCAGTACTTC
clone size: -; J gene: TRBJ2-6; D gene: -; V gene: TRBV4-2; CDR3 protein: CASSDTGSGANVLTF; CDR3 DNA: TGTGCCAGCAGCGACACGGGGTCTGGGGCCAACGTCCTGACTTTC
clone size: -; J gene: TRBJ2-7; D gene: -; V gene: TRBV5-4; CDR3 protein: CASSLPGDFYEQYF; CDR3 DNA: TGTGCCAGCAGCTTGCCTGGGGACTTCTACGAGCAGTACTTC
clone size: -; J gene: TRBJ2-3; D gene: TRBD1; V gene: TRBV7-9; CDR3 protein: CASQGDTDTQYF; CDR3 DNA: TGTGCCAGCCAGGGGGACACAGATACGCAGTATTTT
clone size: -; J gene: TRBJ1-2; D gene: -; V gene: TRBV5-4; CDR3 protein: CASSPDSDYGYTF; CDR3 DNA: TGTGCCAGCAGCCCAGACTCCGATTATGGCTACACCTTC
clone size: -; J gene: TRBJ1-1; D gene: -; V gene: TRBV29-1; CDR3 protein: CSAGAGFTEAFF; CDR3 DNA: TGCAGCGCAGGGGCCGGCTTCACTGAAGCTTTCTTT
clone size: -; J gene: TRBJ2-2; D gene: TRBD2; V gene: TRBV19; CDR3 protein: CASSGGGTSGGELFF; CDR3 DNA: TGTGCCAGTAGTGGGGGGGGGACGTCGGGCGGGGAGCTGTTTTTT
clone size: -; J gene: TRBJ2-1; D gene: TRBD2; V gene: TRBV5-6; CDR3 protein: CASSRTSGEQFF; CDR3 DNA: TGTGCCAGCAGCCGGACTAGCGGCGAGCAGTTCTTC
clone size: -; J gene: TRBJ2-1; D gene: -; V gene: TRBV6-5; CDR3 protein: CASSYSLLGGEQFF; CDR3 DNA: TGTGCCAGCAGTTACTCCCTTCTAGGGGGTGAGCAGTTCTTC
clone size: -; J gene: TRBJ2-7; D gene: -; V gene: TRBV27; CDR3 protein: CATSPAPSSYEQYF; CDR3 DNA: TGTGCCACCTCGCCGGCGCCTAGCTCCTACGAGCAGTACTTC
clone size: -; J gene: TRBJ1-5; D gene: -; V gene: TRBV9; CDR3 protein: CASSGDGGRQPQHF; CDR3 DNA: TGTGCCAGCAGCGGAGACGGGGGGCGACAGCCCCAGCATTTT
clone size: -; J gene: TRBJ1-1; D gene: TRBD1; V gene: TRBV7-9; CDR3 protein: CASSSSQGVRGAFF; CDR3 DNA: TGTGCCAGCAGCTCCTCGCAGGGGGTCCGTGGAGCTTTCTTT
clone size: -; J gene: TRBJ2-3; D gene: TRBD1; V gene: TRBV5-8; CDR3 protein: CASSFDRGRGADTQYF; CDR3 DNA: TGTGCCAGCAGCTTCGACAGGGGGCGCGGCGCAGATACGCAGTATTTT
clone size: -; J gene: TRBJ2-1; D gene: TRBD1; V gene: TRBV2; CDR3 protein: CASRGDRGEEFF; CDR3 DNA: TGTGCCAGCAGAGGAGACAGGGGTGAGGAGTTCTTC
clone size: -; J gene: TRBJ1-2; D gene: -; V gene: TRBV27; CDR3 protein: CASSSKGSGEYGYTF; CDR3 DNA: TGTGCCAGCAGTTCTAAGGGGTCAGGGGAGTATGGCTACACCTTC
clone size: few; J gene: TRBJ2-7; D gene: TRBD1; V gene: TRBV4-2; CDR3 protein: CASSPGTGVYEQYF; CDR3 DNA: TGTGCCAGCAGCCCAGGGACAGGGGTATACGAGCAGTACTTC
clone size: -; J gene: TRBJ2-5; D gene: TRBD2; V gene: TRBV5-4; CDR3 protein: CASSTRTSGQETQYF; CDR3 DNA: TGTGCCAGCAGCACCCGGACTAGCGGCCAAGAGACCCAGTACTTC
clone size: -; J gene: TRBJ2-5; D gene: -; V gene: TRBV7-2; CDR3 protein: CASSLGAGLETQYF; CDR3 DNA: TGTGCCAGCAGCTTAGGGGCAGGGTTGGAGACCCAGTACTTC
clone size: -; J gene: TRBJ2-7; D gene: TRBD2; V gene: TRBV5-1; CDR3 protein: CASSLSLAGQQYF; CDR3 DNA: TGCGCCAGCAGCTTGTCACTAGCGGGGCAGCAGTACTTC
clone size: -; J gene: TRBJ2-5; D gene: TRBD2; V gene: TRBV7-2; CDR3 protein: CASSLETGGRGAQYF; CDR3 DNA: TGTGCCAGCAGCTTAGAAACGGGAGGCCGCGGGGCCCAGTACTTC
clone size: once; J gene: TRBJ2-3; D gene: -; V gene: TRBV11-2; CDR3 protein: CASSQDTRLTDTQYF; CDR3 DNA: TGTGCCAGCAGTCAAGACACCCGGCTCACAGATACGCAGTATTTT
clone size: once; J gene: TRBJ2-5; D gene: TRBD2; V gene: TRBV30; CDR3 protein: CAWSTTSAYETQYF; CDR3 DNA: TGTGCCTGGAGTACGACTAGCGCTTACGAGACCCAGTACTTC
clone size: once; J gene: TRBJ2-3; D gene: -; V gene: TRBV10-3; CDR3 protein: CAISVLRGGDTQYF; CDR3 DNA: TGTGCCATCAGTGTCTTGCGGGGTGGAGATACGCAGTATTTT
clone size: -; J gene: TRBJ1-2; D gene: -; V gene: TRBV6-1; CDR3 protein: CASSVSGVGVGGYTF; CDR3 DNA: TGTGCCAGCAGTGTCTCTGGTGTCGGGGTGGGGGGCTACACCTTC
clone size: -; J gene: TRBJ1-1; D gene: -; V gene: TRBV10-3; CDR3 protein: CAISDRGTEAFF; CDR3 DNA: TGTGCCATCAGTGATCGAGGGACTGAAGCTTTCTTT
clone size: -; J gene: TRBJ2-1; D gene: -; V gene: TRBV4-3; CDR3 protein: CASSQDQWGPNEQFF; CDR3 DNA: TGCGCCAGCAGCCAAGATCAGTGGGGCCCTAATGAGCAGTTCTTC
clone size: -; J gene: TRBJ1-1; D gene: -; V gene: TRBV30; CDR3 protein: CAWSVAGNTEAFF; CDR3 DNA: TGTGCCTGGAGTGTCGCAGGGAACACTGAAGCTTTCTTT
clone size: -; J gene: TRBJ2-7; D gene: TRBD2; V gene: TRBV7-2; CDR3 protein: CASSLLSTGGGEQYF; CDR3 DNA: TGTGCCAGCAGCTTATTGTCAACGGGAGGTGGCGAGCAGTACTTC
clone size: -; J gene: TRBJ2-3; D gene: -; V gene: TRBV11-1; CDR3 protein: CASSPSGEPLRTQYF; CDR3 DNA: TGTGCCAGCAGCCCATCTGGGGAGCCCCTCCGCACGCAGTATTTT
clone size: -; J gene: TRBJ1-2; D gene: -; V gene: TRBV9; CDR3 protein: CASSVVAGGYTF; CDR3 DNA: TGTGCCAGCAGCGTAGTTGCAGGGGGCTACACCTTC
clone size: -; J gene: TRBJ2-1; D gene: -; V gene: TRBV21-1; CDR3 protein: CASRLAGERFRQFF; CDR3 DNA: TGTGCCAGCAGATTAGCGGGAGAAAGATTCCGGCAGTTCTTC
clone size: -; J gene: TRBJ1-1; D gene: -; V gene: TRBV5-1; CDR3 protein: CASSSPGTLNTEAFF; CDR3 DNA: TGCGCCAGCAGCTCCCCGGGGACACTGAACACTGAAGCTTTCTTT
clone size: few; J gene: TRBJ1-6; D gene: TRBD1; V gene: TRBV7-8; CDR3 protein: CASSWTGEDSPLHF; CDR3 DNA: TGTGCCAGCAGCTGGACAGGGGAGGATTCACCCCTCCACTTT
clone size: -; J gene: TRBJ2-7; D gene: -; V gene: TRBV21-1; CDR3 protein: CASSNSSGSGLDEQYF; CDR3 DNA: TGTGCCAGCAGCAACTCTAGCGGGAGTGGATTGGACGAGCAGTACTTC
clone size: -; J gene: TRBJ1-2; D gene: -; V gene: TRBV4-1; CDR3 protein: CASSQEARQNYGYTF; CDR3 DNA: TGCGCCAGCAGCCAAGAGGCCAGACAAAACTATGGCTACACCTTC
clone size: -; J gene: TRBJ2-1; D gene: TRBD1; V gene: TRBV7-3; CDR3 protein: CASSGGPGQGQDEQFF; CDR3 DNA: TGTGCCAGCAGCGGGGGCCCGGGACAGGGCCAAGATGAGCAGTTCTTC
clone size: -; J gene: TRBJ1-2; D gene: -; V gene: TRBV10-3; CDR3 protein: CAISESDRNYGYTF; CDR3 DNA: TGTGCCATCAGTGAGTCGGACAGAAACTATGGCTACACCTTC
clone size: -; J gene: TRBJ1-2; D gene: TRBD1; V gene: TRBV5-4; CDR3 protein: CASSFRTGNGYGYTF; CDR3 DNA: TGTGCCAGCAGCTTTAGGACAGGGAACGGCTATGGCTACACCTTC
clone size: -; J gene: TRBJ2-7; D gene: -; V gene: TRBV7-9; CDR3 protein: CASSLASGSYEQYF; CDR3 DNA: TGTGCCAGCAGCTTAGCTAGCGGCTCCTACGAGCAGTACTTC
clone size: -; J gene: TRBJ1-2; D gene: -; V gene: TRBV7-2; CDR3 protein: CASSLGGGRSYGYTF; CDR3 DNA: TGTGCCAGCAGCTTAGGCGGGGGGCGATCCTATGGCTACACCTTC
clone size: -; J gene: TRBJ2-5; D gene: TRBD1; V gene: TRBV9; CDR3 protein: CASSVGGGQGVRIETQYF; CDR3 DNA: TGTGCCAGCAGCGTAGGAGGGGGACAGGGCGTCCGAATCGAGACCCAGTACTTC
clone size: -; J gene: TRBJ2-7; D gene: -; V gene: TRBV4-1; CDR3 protein: CASSQTRWNSYEQYF; CDR3 DNA: TGCGCCAGCAGCCAGACCAGGTGGAACTCCTACGAGCAGTACTTC
clone size: -; J gene: TRBJ2-5; D gene: -; V gene: TRBV30; CDR3 protein: CAWDSDRWETQYF; CDR3 DNA: TGTGCCTGGGACTCAGACAGGTGGGAGACCCAGTACTTC
clone size: -; J gene: TRBJ2-7; D gene: TRBD2; V gene: TRBV6-5; CDR3 protein: CASGSGRGVYEQYF; CDR3 DNA: TGTGCCAGCGGGAGCGGGAGAGGAGTCTACGAGCAGTACTTC
clone size: -; J gene: TRBJ2-7; D gene: -; V gene: TRBV18; CDR3 protein: CASSPGLPYEQYF; CDR3 DNA: TGTGCCAGCTCACCCGGACTTCCCTACGAGCAGTACTTC
clone size: -; J gene: TRBJ2-3; D gene: TRBD2; V gene: TRBV5-1; CDR3 protein: CASKETSGGGTDTQYF; CDR3 DNA: TGCGCCAGCAAAGAAACTAGCGGGGGGGGCACAGATACGCAGTATTTT
clone size: -; J gene: TRBJ1-2; D gene: -; V gene: TRBV6-1; CDR3 protein: CASSPTRDLGGYTF; CDR3 DNA: TGTGCCAGCAGCCCCACGCGTGATCTGGGCGGCTACACCTTC